Here is one TCR beta chain with its context. This clone was picked up a small number of times. It lacks a known antigen. One base away there is no much larger clone; base qualities are not given. This specimen belongs to a study of cytomegalovirus exposure and HLA in healthy donors (dated by TCRdb to about 2017). In the study overall: An earlier analysis of around 600 of the donors reported 250 to 350 Gb of sequence data and roughly 110 million unique TCR beta sequences from about 200 million T cells. Rather than drawing on any new phenotypic data, the later analysis identified candidate immune exposures from TCR beta sequences and the way those sequences occurred across donors. In an earlier analysis of 550 to 700 of the donors, high-throughput TCR beta sequencing was used to judge whether each TCR beta V gene segment behaved as functional or pseudogenic. In a later analysis, previously published TCR beta repertoires from 666 donors were re-analyzed and high-resolution HLA genotyping was added so that TCR occurrence patterns could be studied. Both class I and class II loci were covered by HLA typing, at four-digit resolution. Five DR-DQ haplotypes were treated as single units for association and clustering because of strong linkage in the cohort. Of the 398 genotyped donors, 65% to 90% fell in the genetic ancestry cluster associated with self-reported Caucasian donors. Genome-wide SNP genotypes for about 65% of the 666 donors were used in a later genetic analysis, which treated that subset as a discovery cohort. The study was designed to test whether signatures of past pathogen exposure could be identified by cataloging public T cell receptors. High-throughput TCR immunosequencing, statistical association of individual TCRs with disease status, and machine learning were combined to predict cytomegalovirus infection status. The T cell repertoires of 666 subjects were profiled by immunosequencing and related to cytomegalovirus serostatus. Every discovery cohort repertoire had been produced on one sequencing platform. Roughly 300 gigabases of sequencing data and some 85 million unique TCR sequences were included in an early release covering 500 to 750 HLA-typed donors. Typing coverage differed by locus: A, B, C, DRB1 and DQB1 were typed in roughly 629-630 donors, DQA1 in 522, DPA1 in around 580, and DPB1 in approximately 450. Among 350 to 400 genotyped donors of the cohort, an average of approximately 240,000 unique TCR beta nucleotide sequences were sequenced per donor, around 20% of them non-productive. Donor age, sex, ethnicity and CMV serostatus were compiled alongside the repertoire data. Along with the roughly 610-subject first cohort, a separate validation cohort of over a hundred different subjects was used.

The cohort comprised hundreds of healthy bone marrow donors. All cohort members were sampled while nominally healthy, although unrecorded immune exposures were likely present. The donor was CMV seropositive and was included in the group of almost 300 seropositive cohort members. Each donor provided a peripheral blood sample, and peripheral blood mononuclear cells were used for TCR beta sequencing. Genomic DNA was extracted from the blood cell samples with the Qiagen DNeasy Blood Extraction Kit. Findings and caveats that apply to the study as a whole: According to a later analysis, parvovirus B19, influenza, CMV and Epstein-Barr virus appeared linked to several top co-occurrence clusters. A later analysis found that TCR association rates varied across HLA loci, with DRB1 alleles showing the most associated TCRs and HLA-C alleles the fewest. A further reported finding was that TCR beta sequences accurately predicted the HLA-A and HLA-B alleles for most subjects in the first cohort. A total of some 180 TCR beta chains were listed by the study as associated with cytomegalovirus. Because counts were too low, roughly 17 rarely observed V segments, including chromosome 9 orphons, were left out of the earlier analysis of 587 of the donors. In a later analysis, HLA-associated TCR beta chains were found to be more clonally expanded and to have lower generation probabilities than equally common non-associated chains. It was suggested by the authors that the approach could potentially be generalized to other disease states and immunological phenotypes. A cluster of highly shared sequence variants was judged likely to be a technical artifact of the sequencing pipeline. In a later genetic analysis, fewer N-insertions in productive TCRs were reported among donors in an Asian-associated ancestry cluster than the roughly 700-donor mean. Roughly uniform sequencing depth across donors was assumed in presence/absence analyses, although this assumption may not hold. Linkage disequilibrium might explain the correlated functional status among segregating V segments, but an unknown experimental factor could not be excluded. Most CMV-associated TCR beta chains appeared to be HLA-restricted in a later analysis, and the HLA associations seemed to be driven largely by CMV exposure. An earlier analysis of approximately 590 of the donors showed that most TCR beta V segments appeared in productive rearrangements either about 87% or about 30% of the time, which broadly matched IMGT annotations. A later genetic analysis associated a missense DCLRE1C variant with V-gene and J-gene trimming of TCR beta chains, and an independent cohort replicated the association. Cytomegalovirus status was reported to be diagnosed by the classifier with high specificity and sensitivity in both the original and validation cohorts. Immune exposure information for the cohort was limited to CMV serostatus. Some IMGT-functional V segments, including TRBV6-2 and TRBV6-3, could not be distinguished by the 87-base-pair reads and were therefore excluded. While some public TCRs were present in many individuals, most TCR sequences turned up only very rarely across donors. Because HLA typing was unavailable for some donors at each locus, only the typed subset was used in association tests. When HLA alleles, especially DR and DQ, strongly co-occurred, TCR associations were difficult to assign to individual alleles. In vitro tests confirmed that a few of the cytomegalovirus-associated TCR beta chains recognize cytomegalovirus antigens. A later analysis associated 15,000 to 20,000 TCR beta sequences with specific HLA alleles at a false discovery rate of 0.05. This cohort had only TCR beta chains sequenced, and the lack of alpha or paired-chain data limited which features could be detected.

The CDR3 has 18 amino acids, counting the end cysteine and phenylalanine. Here the CDR3 DNA is all that survives: 54 bases in frame from base 1. The germline V gene (reference sequence) sets CDR1 to SEHNR and CDR2 to FQNEAQ. Relative to germline, V is missing 5 bases and J is missing 5 bases, with 17 bases of the junction outside any gene match. The method was the immunoSEQ multiplex PCR assay. For the multiplex PCR, a mixture combining 60 forward primers for TCR Vbeta segments and 13 reverse primers for TCR Jbeta segments was used. A multiplex PCR assay on genomic DNA amplified the CDR3 region of rearranged TCR beta genes. The Illumina HiSeq System was used to sequence the amplified TCR beta libraries as 87-base-pair reads. Turning to the authors' computational methods: Across the 666 repertoires, a later analysis counted tens of millions of unique TCR beta chains, roughly 11 million of which were shared by at least two donors. To remove PCR and sequencing errors, raw reads were error-corrected and collapsed into unique sequences using a nearest-neighbor algorithm that merged closely related sequences. Alignment of CDR3 sequences to IMGT reference sequences was used to assign V, D and J gene segments. Each retained sequence needed at least a six-nucleotide match to both a V gene segment and a J gene segment. A rearrangement counted as productive if the CDR3 had no stop codons and remained in frame with V and J, and every other rearrangement counted as non-productive. CDR3 was defined according to IMGT convention as the region running from the second conserved V-encoded cysteine to the conserved J-encoded phenylalanine. The earlier analysis of 500 to 650 of the donors excluded any sequence lacking an unambiguous match to a single V gene segment. An earlier analysis of several hundred of the donors called V segments functional above 56.7% productive rearrangements and segregating when the between-donor standard deviation exceeded 5%. A statistical classification framework was built to diagnose cytomegalovirus status from the catalog of TCR beta chain sequences. V and J gene assignment, in a later analysis, came from comparing TCR nucleotide sequences with IMGT/GENE-DB human TR gene sequences. The TCRdist pipeline was used in a later analysis to assign CDR3 sequences and most-parsimonious VDJ recombination scenarios. In a later analysis, every TCR beta chain was defined by the combination of its CDR3 amino acid sequence and its V-gene family, and reads without a unique V-gene family were dropped. In a later analysis, fewer than 650 highly shared, low-generation-probability nucleotide sequences were removed to address suspected cross-contamination and a sequencing artifact. A later analysis calculated a clonal expansion index for each public chain from normalized within-repertoire ranks of inferred template counts. In a later analysis, generation probabilities were computed with a VDJ recombination model fitted to out-of-frame rearrangements, and the resulting probabilities were checked against IGoR. Hypergeometric tests were used in a later analysis to score TCR-TCR, TCR-HLA and TCR-CMV co-occurrence, with a repertoire-size bias correction applied to the TCR pairs. False discovery rates were estimated in a later analysis by permuting HLA or CMV assignments 20 times. A later analysis grouped co-occurring TCRs with DBSCAN, adding TCRdist sequence similarity when clustering within HLA-allele-positive subsets. For co-occurrence clustering, repertoires with fewer than 30,000 or more than 120,000 public chains were excluded, along with a handful of repertoires with anomalous nucleotide sharing. TCRdb obtained this table from immuneACCESS and retained in-frame rearrangements with V and J assigned. These tables miss some clones; where compared with another copy, unresolved V genes account for less than half of the shortfall, and the remainder is unexplained. That table gives V, J and clone size, and the DNA gave D and trimming. This sample lists 95,000 to 150,000 clones; roughly 76% were detected once. Jointly, the top ten make up roughly 13% of the sample.

This clonotype was obtained from a woman aged 55-69 years in good health and CMV-seropositive. Recombination connected TRBV7-9 to TRBJ2-5, and 10 junctional nucleotides match TRBD2. The sequencing input was PBMCs. The CDR3 reads as follows: CASSQSYYLAGVGETQYF. The DNA reads TGTGCCAGCAGCCAATCGTATTACCTAGCGGGGGTCGGTGAGACCCAGTACTTC.